This paragraph reports one T cell receptor beta chain. Its antigen is not identified. Other DNA sequences in the sample encode the same CDR3. Profiled with immunoSEQ multiplex PCR; TCRdb holds only in-frame clones, not every one. The sample includes about 350,000 clones, around 84% of them seen just once. These data originate in a study of Ad26.COV2.S vaccination and SARS-CoV-2 variants. For the study at large: Donor was one of the participants in the Ad26.COV2.S arm of the COV1001 trial. Intramuscular Ad26.COV2.S at 5x10^10 or 1x10^11 viral particles.

The study, taken as a whole, reports: An underestimation of total T cell responses may have resulted from the TCR breadth and depth analyses. Vaccinated individuals (as opposed to placebo recipients) had higher spike-specific TCR breadth.

Germline CDR1 reads SGHRS; CDR2 reads YFSETQ. The V and J ends lost 0 bases and 5 bases respectively, with 12 bases between them. CDR3 size: 14 residues. Described treatment: 19 received Ad26.COV2.S at low or high dose, single or two shots; about 5 received placebo; per-sample allocation not given. Specimens were obtained on day 63 following the first vaccine or placebo injection. The sequencing here drew on peripheral blood, taken in a trial of Ad26.COV2.S vaccine versus placebo. The receptor was derived from a person aged 18-60 years who received the Ad26.COV2.S COVID-19 vaccine or a placebo. The chain couples TRBV5-1 to TRBJ2-7; D possibly corresponds to TRBD1 (5 bases). The CDR3 reads CASSLGQGLDEQYF. The CDR3 DNA is TGCGCCAGCAGCTTGGGGCAGGGTTTAGACGAGCAGTACTTC. Filled out from reference TRBV5-1 and TRBJ2-7, the complete variable domain reads KAGVTQTPRYLIKTRGQQVTLSCSPISGHRSVSWYQQTPGQGLQFLFEYFSETQRNKGNFPGRFSGRQFSNSRSEMNVSTLELGDSALYLCASSLGQGLDEQYFGPGTRLTVT.